The 21 T cell receptor beta chains in this list originate from one sample, sequenced in a study of T cell responses to AZD1222 COVID-19 vaccine. Generated by immunoSEQ multiplex PCR, the TCRdb table keeps only in-frame clones and is missing some. The profile shows 90,000 to 120,000 clones, about 92% of them singletons. The sequencing here drew on peripheral blood, taken on day 0 of MenACWY control vaccination. These TCRs come from an adult in good health.

V and J are TRBV6-5 and TRBJ2-7, with 11 bases identical to TRBD2. The CDR3 consists of 15 residues. Trimming removed 7 bases from V and 2 bases from J; junction bases left unmatched: 7. In germline, CDR1 is MNHEY, CDR2 SVGAGI. The CDR3 DNA follows: TGTGCCAGCAAGCAACTAGCGGGGGATGCCTACGAGCAGTACTTC. Amino acids: CASKQLAGDAYEQYF.

This chain uses TRBV7-9 with TRBJ1-1; unclear D gene. CDR3 size: 13 residues. V shed 1 base and J shed 2 bases, with 5 bases lying between them. CDR1 and CDR2 (germline): SEHNR, FQNEAQ (reference sequence). The CDR3 DNA reads as TGTGCCAGCAGCTTAGACCATAACACTGAAGCTTTCTTT. Translated, it gives CASSLDHNTEAFF.

The rearrangement joins TRBV3-1 (or the pseudogene TRBV3-2) to TRBJ2-7; the D gene could be TRBD1 or TRBD2 (5 bases each). This CDR3 is built from 15 residues. Trimming removed 2 bases at V and 0 bases at J, with 11 bases between. Germline CDR1 LGHDT, CDR2 YNNKEL (reference sequence). As DNA, the CDR3 is TGTGCCAGCAGCCAATATTCAGGGAGCTCCTACGAGCAGTACTTC. Protein sequence: CASSQYSGSSYEQYF.

The chain recombines TRBV6-1 with TRBJ1-6, with 7 nucleotides matching TRBD1. There are 18 residues in the CDR3. Trimming took 3 bases from V and 0 from J; bases not matched to a gene: 8. CDR1 and CDR2 (germline): MNHNS, SASEGT. CDR3 sequence: CASSEAGQASSYNSPLHF. Here the CDR3 DNA reads TGTGCCAGCAGTGAGGCAGGACAGGCGAGCTCCTATAATTCACCCCTCCACTTT.

The chain links TRBV7-9 to TRBJ1-5, with 8 bases that match TRBD1. Germline V gene lookup returns CDR1 SEHNR and CDR2 FQNEAQ (reference sequence). The CDR3 has 16 amino acids. With 5 bases clipped from V and 3 bases from J, the junction kept 9 bases outside the gene matches. The CDR3 loop is CASSPLGQEHNQPQHF. In DNA form, the CDR3 reads TGTGCCAGCAGCCCTCTGGGACAGGAGCACAATCAGCCCCAGCATTTT.

The chain combines TRBV6-5 with TRBJ1-5; 8 nucleotides line up with TRBD1. V was pared by 6 bases and J by 5 bases, with 3 bases of the junction left unmatched. The germline V gene has CDR1 MNHEY and CDR2 SVGAGI. The CDR3 loop spans 13 amino acids. The CDR3 DNA follows: TGTGCCAGCAGGGTGACAGGGGATCAGCCCCAGCATTTT. Protein: CASRVTGDQPQHF.

The V gene is TRBV28, the J gene TRBJ1-5; no firm D call. V lost 3 bases and J lost 0, with 9 bases in between. Germline V lookup: CDR1 MDHEN, CDR2 SYDVKM. This CDR3 comprises 15 residues. The CDR3 region has the DNA TGTGCCAGCAGTTTCCCGGACGGTAGCAATCAGCCCCAGCATTTT. Its translation: CASSFPDGSNQPQHF.

Comment on this clone: One end of the junction is discordant with germline, which a read error may explain. The rearrangement joins TRBV7-7 to TRBJ2-2, with D uncertain. Germline V gene sequence: CDR1 SSHAT, CDR2 FNYEAQ (reference sequence). CDR3 length: 15 amino acids. The CDR3 sequence: CASRIGPTNTGELFF. The CDR3 bases are TGTGCTAGCAGGATCGGACCGACGAACACCGGGGAGCTGTTTTTT.

The V and J genes are TRBV5-1 and TRBJ2-7, with 7 bases identical to TRBD1. The CDR3 extends over 13 amino acids. V lost 1 base and J lost 4; bases outside the gene matches: 2. The germline V gene has CDR1 SGHRS and CDR2 YFSETQ. The chain's CDR3 is CASSLQGQYEQYF. For the CDR3, the DNA is TGCGCCAGCAGCTTGCAGGGACAGTACGAGCAGTACTTC.

With respect to this clone: The sample carries other DNA sequences with the same CDR3. V and J are TRBV29-1 and TRBJ2-7; D not resolved. CDR3 size: 10 residues. Per the germline V gene, CDR1 is SQVTM and CDR2 is ANQGSEA. The V gene lost 6 bases and the J gene lost 5 bases, with 8 bases spanning the gap. The chain's CDR3 is CSVGTNEQYF. The CDR3 DNA reads as TGCAGCGTCGGAACGAACGAGCAGTACTTC.

This chain connects TRBV5-4 to TRBJ1-5; possibly TRBD1 for D (6 bases). The CDR3 is 15 amino acids. Trimming cost V 0 bases and J 7 bases, with 14 bases left between them. Germline loops: CDR1 SGHNT, CDR2 YYREEE (reference sequence). CDR3 residues: CASSLGGQGTQPQHF. CDR3 coding DNA: TGTGCCAGCAGCTTGGGGGGGCAGGGGACGCAGCCCCAGCATTTT. The full variable domain, with the rest looked up from reference TRBV5-4 and TRBJ1-5, is ETGVTQSPTHLIKTRGQQVTLRCSSQSGHNTVSWYQQALGQGPQFIFQYYREEENGRGNFPPRFSGLQFPNYSSELNVNALELDDSALYLCASSLGGQGTQPQHFGDGTRLSIL.

This clone was detected once. CDR3 bases: TGCAGCGTTGATAGGGGGGGAGGGCTAGCAGCTTTCTTT. This sequence encodes CSVDRGGGLAAFF. This chain joins TRBV29-1 and TRBJ1-1; a possible D gene is TRBD1 (6 bases). This CDR3 is built from 13 residues. V lost 3 bases, J lost 10 bases, and 18 bases lay in between. The germline V gene encodes CDR1 SQVTM and CDR2 ANQGSEA. Combining the CDR3 with reference TRBV29-1 and TRBJ1-1 gives the whole variable domain SAVISQKPSRDICQRGTSLTIQCQVDSQVTMMFWYRQQPGQSLTLIATANQGSEATYESGFVIDKFPISRPNLTFSTLTVSNMSPEDSSIYLCSVDRGGGLAAFFGQGTRLTVV.

This clone was seen just once. The rearrangement joins TRBV20-1 to TRBJ1-1; the D gene is possibly TRBD1 (6 bases). Germline V gene data show CDR1 as DFQATT and CDR2 as SNEGSKA (reference sequence). Trimming took off 6 bases at V and 7 bases at J, with 12 bases between the two ends. The CDR3 extends over 11 amino acids. Here the CDR3 DNA reads TGCAGTGCCCCCGACAGGCATGAAGCTTTCTTT. Translation: CSAPDRHEAFF.

This rearrangement joins TRBV7-9 to TRBJ1-2, with a possible D match to TRBD1 (6 bases). The length of the CDR3 is 14 residues. Germline V gene sequence: CDR1 SEHNR, CDR2 FQNEAQ (reference sequence). V was clipped by 3 bases and J by 2 bases, with 10 bases between them. In DNA form, the CDR3 reads TGTGCCAGCAGCTTTGGACAGTTGAACTATGGCTACACCTTC. Its translation: CASSFGQLNYGYTF.

V gene TRBV4-2 combines with J gene TRBJ1-4; a possible D gene is TRBD1 (5 bases). The CDR3 covers 16 residues. Germline lookup yields CDR1 LGHNA and CDR2 YNFKEQ. V was shortened by 0 bases and J by 1 base, with 9 bases between the two germline ends. The CDR3 DNA is TGTGCCAGCAGCCAAGATTTTAGGGGAACTAATGAAAAACTGTTTTTT. Translation: CASSQDFRGTNEKLFF.

This clone was observed a few times. An end of the junction differs from the germline gene, which may be a read error. The V gene is TRBV12-3 or TRBV12-4, the J gene TRBJ2-7; the D gene is possibly TRBD2 (5 bases). CDR3 length: 13 amino acids. The CDR3 sequence: CASSLGGFEDQDF. As DNA, the CDR3 is TGTGCCAGCAGTTTAGGAGGGTTTGAGGACCAGGACTTC.

The chain has TRBV19 and TRBJ2-1; 7 bases agree with TRBD2. The CDR3 spans 16 residues. The V gene's germline CDR1 is LNHDA and CDR2 SQIVND (reference sequence). V lost 4 bases and J lost 0; bases outside the gene matches: 6. CDR3: CASSRGGGFSYNEQFF. The CDR3 DNA reads as TGTGCCAGTAGTAGGGGCGGGGGTTTCTCCTACAATGAGCAGTTCTTC.

This clone showed up just once. The chain couples TRBV5-5 to TRBJ2-2, with no clear D. This CDR3 spans 13 amino acids. V was clipped by 0 bases and J by 9 bases, with 9 bases between them. CDR1 SGHKS and CDR2 YYEKEE come from the germline V gene (reference sequence). The CDR3 DNA follows: TGTGCCAGCAGCTTGGGGGCCTTCCGGGAGCTGTTTTTT. Its protein product is CASSLGAFRELFF.

The V and J genes are TRBV29-1 and TRBJ2-7, with D tentatively TRBD2 (6 bases). Germline CDR1 is SQVTM and CDR2 is ANQGSEA. Trimming pared 4 bases from V and 6 bases from J, leaving 16 bases between. There are 13 residues in the CDR3. The CDR3 region is CSVGSGEDAEQYF. In DNA, the CDR3 is TGCAGCGTTGGATCGGGGGAGGATGCCGAGCAGTACTTC.

The chain combines TRBV10-3 with TRBJ2-2; D is unclear. The CDR3 consists of 15 residues. Trimming cost V 1 base and J 6 bases, with 12 bases left between them. CDR1 and CDR2 from the germline V gene are ENHRY and SYGVKD. DNA of the CDR3: TGTGCCATCAGTGAGTTCGAAGGGTTGGCCGGGGAGCTGTTTTTT. Protein product: CAISEFEGLAGELFF.

The CDR3 nucleotides read TGTGCCTGGACTCATCGGGGAGAACACACCATATATTTT. Encoded protein: CAWTHRGEHTIYF. The chain recombines TRBV30 with TRBJ1-3, with D unclear. This CDR3 is built from 13 residues. CDR1 and CDR2 from the germline V gene are GTSNPN and SVGIG (reference sequence). Deletions cut 4 bases from V and 8 bases from J, with 15 bases between.